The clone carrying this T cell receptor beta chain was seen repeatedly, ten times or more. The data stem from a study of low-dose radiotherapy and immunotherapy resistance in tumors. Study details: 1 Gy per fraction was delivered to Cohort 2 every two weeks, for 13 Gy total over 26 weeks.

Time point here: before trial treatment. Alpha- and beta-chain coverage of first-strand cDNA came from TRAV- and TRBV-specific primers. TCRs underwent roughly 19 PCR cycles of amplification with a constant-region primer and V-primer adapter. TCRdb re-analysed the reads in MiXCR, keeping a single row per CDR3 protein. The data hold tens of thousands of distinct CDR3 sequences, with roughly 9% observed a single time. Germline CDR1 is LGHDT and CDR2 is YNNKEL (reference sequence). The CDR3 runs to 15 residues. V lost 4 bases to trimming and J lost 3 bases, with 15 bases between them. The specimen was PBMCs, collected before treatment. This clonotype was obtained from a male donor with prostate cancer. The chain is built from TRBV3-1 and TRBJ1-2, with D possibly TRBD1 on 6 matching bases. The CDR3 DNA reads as TGTGCCAGCAGCCGGCTGGGGGGCGCTGACTATGGCTACACCTTC. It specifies CASSRLGGADYGYTF.